The 28 T cell receptor beta chains reported below all come from one sample, sequenced in a study of T cells in Graves' hyperthyroidism and ophthalmopathy. Amplified TCR beta CDR3 regions came from RNA transcripts. The study used the HTBI primer set for a first-round RT-PCR of the TCR CDR3. One entry per CDR3 protein results from TCRdb running MiXCR on the multiplex PCR reads. This table holds about 270,000 distinct CDR3 sequences, less than 30% found once. Source material: blood. Source of these receptors: a man in his forties with Graves' hyperthyroidism that later progressed to Graves' ophthalmopathy.

This chain links TRBV15 with TRBJ1-1; 8 nucleotides match TRBD1. This CDR3 contains 14 residues. Germline CDR1 LNHNV, CDR2 YYDKDF (reference sequence). The V gene end was trimmed by 9 bases and the J gene end by 4 bases; junction bases not matched to a gene: 10. The CDR3 nucleotides read TGTGCCACGATAGACAGGGGAAGGGGCACTGAAGCTTTCTTT. It translates to CATIDRGRGTEAFF.

The chain employs TRBV20-1 and TRBJ1-1, with D perhaps matching TRBD1 (5 bases). There are 14 residues in the CDR3. Germline V lookup: CDR1 DFQATT, CDR2 SNEGSKA (reference sequence). The CDR3 reads CIPQRGAEGTEAFF. The CDR3 region has the DNA TGCATCCCCCAGAGAGGGGCGGAGGGCACTGAAGCTTTCTTT.

This clonotype has at least ten counts. The CDR3 DNA reads as TGCAGTGCTAGAGTGCTTGGGAGCAAACTGGGCGAGCAGTACTTC. Amino acid sequence: CSARVLGSKLGEQYF. The rearrangement links TRBV20-1 to TRBJ2-7; tentative D call: TRBD2 (5 bases). Trimming stripped 1 base from V and 6 bases from J, with 19 bases between. The CDR3 runs 15 residues. Germline V gives CDR1 DFQATT, CDR2 SNEGSKA (reference sequence).

Many counts were recorded for this clonotype. V is TRBV2 and J is TRBJ2-7; a possible D gene is TRBD2 (6 bases). Germline V CDR1 and CDR2: SNHLY, FYNNEI. The V end lost 6 bases, the J end lost 0 bases, and 15 bases lay between the germline ends. CDR3 length: 15 residues. CDR3 sequence reads: CASREGPGFSYEQYF. Written as DNA, the CDR3 is TGTGCCAGCAGGGAGGGGCCAGGTTTCTCCTACGAGCAGTACTTC.

This clonotype has ten or more counts. The chain uses TRBV20-1 and TRBJ2-1; perhaps D is TRBD1 or TRBD2 (5 bases each). Between the trimmed V and J ends, which lost 6 bases and 3 bases, there was a span of 18 bases. The CDR3 has 15 amino acids. CDR1 DFQATT and CDR2 SNEGSKA come from the germline V gene (reference sequence). The CDR3 protein is CSAFHNRDRYNEQFF. Written as DNA, the CDR3 is TGCAGTGCCTTCCACAACCGGGACCGCTACAATGAGCAGTTCTTC.

The sample holds one count of this clonotype. This chain uses TRBV6-5 with TRBJ2-7; 9 positions agree with TRBD1. This CDR3 region has 14 residues. The V and J ends lost 7 bases and 0 bases, in that order; junction bases with no gene match: 4. Germline-derived CDR1 and CDR2 are MNHEY and SVGAGI. The CDR3 DNA sequence: TGTGCCAGCATTAGGACAGGGGACTCCTACGAGCAGTACTTC. It codes for CASIRTGDSYEQYF.

This clonotype occurred many times. V gene TRBV15 combines with J gene TRBJ1-2, with no clear D. CDR1 and CDR2 from the germline V gene are LNHNV and YYDKDF (reference sequence). CDR3 length: 13 amino acids. Trimming removed 4 bases at V and 5 bases at J, with 11 bases between. The CDR3, as DNA: TGTGCCACCAGCATCAAAGGGCGTTATGGCTACACCTTC. As protein: CATSIKGRYGYTF.

This clonotype was seen ten or more times. This chain connects TRBV6-5 to TRBJ2-5; D not certain. The germline V gene encodes CDR1 MNHEY and CDR2 SVGAGI. V lost 2 bases to trimming and J lost 2 bases, with 6 bases between them. This CDR3 region has 13 residues. The CDR3 sequence is CASSYTRQETQYF. The CDR3 DNA reads TGTGCCAGCAGTTACACCCGGCAAGAGACCCAGTACTTC.

This clonotype showed up many times. The chain joins TRBV27 to TRBJ2-7; D gene ambiguous. Per the germline V gene, CDR1 is MNHEY and CDR2 is SMNVEV (reference sequence). The CDR3 runs to 15 residues. The V and J ends lost 4 bases and 3 bases respectively, with 16 bases between them. CDR3 in amino acids: CASSSLVLVGYEQYF. The CDR3 coding sequence is TGTGCCAGCAGTTCCCTAGTTTTAGTAGGCTACGAGCAGTACTTC.

This clonotype has a count of ten or more. Relative to the germline gene, one junction end is altered; a read error may explain this. The chain recombines TRBV7-7 with TRBJ1-1; 7 nucleotides line up with TRBD1. The CDR3 covers 17 residues. Germline-derived CDR1 and CDR2 are SSHAT and FNYEAQ (reference sequence). CDR3 DNA sequence: TGTGCTAGCAGCCCCGTTAAGGGACAGCGAAGTTATTCGGAAGCTTTCTTT. Amino acid sequence: CASSPVKGQRSYSEAFF.

At least ten counts were recorded for this clonotype. V usage is TRBV6-2 or TRBV6-3 and J usage is TRBJ1-5; TRBD1 is a possible D gene (5 bases). Trimming left V 8 bases short and J 6 bases short, with 11 bases between. The CDR3 totals 12 residues. Germline V lookup: CDR1 MNHEY, CDR2 SVGEGT. For the CDR3, the DNA is TGTGCCAGCCTTGGGGCAGCTCAGCCCCAGCATTTT. Translating it yields CASLGAAQPQHF.

Many counts were recorded for this clonotype. V and J are TRBV30 and TRBJ1-1; D not resolved. Germline CDR1 GTSNPN, CDR2 SVGIG (reference sequence). The V and J ends lost 4 bases and 1 base respectively, with 7 bases between them. The CDR3 has 12 amino acids. The CDR3 nucleotides read TGTGCCTGGAATCGGGGGAACACTGAAGCTTTCTTT. It encodes CAWNRGNTEAFF.

In this sample, this clonotype turned up many times. The J gene is TRBJ2-7, the V gene TRBV5-6, with TRBD1 matching over 7 bases. V lost 2 bases and J lost 5; bases outside the gene matches: 10. The CDR3 extends over 15 amino acids. The V gene's germline CDR1 is SGHDT and CDR2 YYEEEE. CDR3 bases: TGTGCCAGCAGCTTTGCATCGGGACAGAGGGACGAGCAGTACTTC. Amino acid sequence: CASSFASGQRDEQYF.

Ten or more counts support this clonotype. The chain links TRBV20-1 to TRBJ1-1; D possibly corresponds to TRBD1 (5 bases). Deletions cut 0 bases from V and 5 bases from J, with 13 bases between. Germline CDR1 reads DFQATT; CDR2 reads SNEGSKA (reference sequence). The CDR3 sequence is 14 residues long. The CDR3 DNA reads as TGCAGTGCTAGAGATGGCGCGGGGGGAACTGAAGCTTTCTTT. The encoded protein is CSARDGAGGTEAFF.

This clonotype was counted ten times or more. The chain carries TRBV3-1 and TRBJ2-2, with D maybe TRBD1 (5 bases). The V gene lost 1 base and the J gene lost 2 bases, with 5 bases spanning the gap. The CDR3 length is 14 residues. Per the germline V gene, CDR1 is LGHDT and CDR2 is YNNKEL (reference sequence). DNA for the CDR3: TGTGCCAGCAGCCAAGGGACAAACACCGGGGAGCTGTTTTTT. Its translation: CASSQGTNTGELFF.

In this sample, this clonotype turned up a few times. The V and J genes are TRBV4-1 and TRBJ2-2, with D possibly matching TRBD2 (6 bases). Germline lookup yields CDR1 MGHRA and CDR2 YSYEKL. Trimming removed 4 bases from V and 5 bases from J, with 17 bases in between. The CDR3 spans 16 residues. The CDR3 bases are TGCGCCAGCAGCCCGAGATCCGGGAGAGTGACCGGGGAGCTGTTTTTT. Its protein product is CASSPRSGRVTGELFF.

This clonotype was counted ten times or more. The V gene is TRBV9, the J gene TRBJ2-7; D possibly matches TRBD1 or TRBD2 (5 bases each). Germline-derived CDR1 and CDR2 are SGDLS and YYNGEE. V was clipped by 5 bases and J by 4 bases, with 19 bases between them. The CDR3 has 15 residues. The CDR3 nucleotides read TGTGCCAGCAGTCGCGAAGGGGCGGGTGAATACGAGCAGTACTTC. Protein product: CASSREGAGEYEQYF.

This clonotype came up many times. The chain recombines TRBV19 with TRBJ2-5, with TRBD2 matching 10 bases. The CDR3 is 16 residues long. The trim removed 1 base at V and 7 bases at J, leaving 9 bases unmatched. CDR1 and CDR2 from the germline V gene are LNHDA and SQIVND (reference sequence). CDR3 sequence reads: CASSIGLAGGTGTQYF. The DNA for the CDR3 is TGTGCCAGTAGTATAGGTTTAGCGGGAGGTACAGGGACCCAGTACTTC.

This clonotype came up many times. The chain has TRBV7-8 and TRBJ1-1; weak D call: TRBD1 (5 bases). The CDR3 is made up of 16 amino acids. The V and J ends lost 4 bases and 4 bases respectively, with 19 bases between them. The V gene's germline CDR1 is SGHVS and CDR2 FQNEAQ. CDR3 sequence (DNA): TGTGCCAGCAGCTCATGGCAAAAGGGGAAACTCACTGAAGCTTTCTTT. This translates into CASSSWQKGKLTEAFF.

This clonotype showed up many times. The chain has TRBV6-5 and TRBJ1-1; D ambiguous. Germline lookup yields CDR1 MNHEY and CDR2 SVGAGI. The CDR3 totals 12 residues. V was trimmed by 10 bases and J by 12 bases, leaving 21 bases between them. This chain's CDR3 is CATREGGLRSFF. The CDR3, as DNA: TGTGCCACCCGAGAGGGCGGCCTGCGGTCTTTCTTT.

The rearrangement uses TRBV6-1 and TRBJ2-2; a weak D match, TRBD2 (5 bases). Germline values: CDR1 MNHNS, CDR2 SASEGT. This CDR3 contains 15 residues. V lost 3 bases, J lost 4 bases, and 12 bases lay in between. The CDR3 DNA reads as TGTGCCAGCAGTGATGGGAGATTGGGCACCGGGGAGCTGTTTTTT. It yields the protein CASSDGRLGTGELFF.

This clonotype showed up many times. The rearrangement joins TRBV11-1 to TRBJ1-1; 10 positions agree with TRBD1. Per the germline V gene, CDR1 is SGHAT and CDR2 is FQDESV (reference sequence). V shed 6 bases, J shed 0 bases, and the junction held 10 bases outside the gene matches. The CDR3 is made up of 17 amino acids. Here the CDR3 DNA reads TGTGCCAGCAGACGAGGCGACAGGGGGCTCATGAACACTGAAGCTTTCTTT. It translates to CASRRGDRGLMNTEAFF.

The genes are TRBV12-3 or TRBV12-4 and TRBJ1-1; unclear D gene. This CDR3 contains 12 residues. The V gene lost 4 bases and the J gene lost 3 bases, with 6 bases spanning the gap. Here the CDR3 reads CASSSRDTEAFF. In DNA form, the CDR3 reads TGTGCCAGCAGTTCTCGGGACACTGAAGCTTTCTTT.

This clonotype was counted ten times or more. This rearrangement joins TRBV30 to TRBJ2-3, with unresolved D. The CDR3 extends over 11 amino acids. V was pared by 2 bases and J by 5 bases, with 5 bases between. Per germline, CDR1 GTSNPN and CDR2 SVGIG (reference sequence). The CDR3 sequence: CAWSFEDTQYF. CDR3 DNA sequence: TGTGCCTGGAGTTTTGAAGATACGCAGTATTTT. The full variable domain, rest sourced from reference TRBV30 and TRBJ2-3, is SQTIHQWPATLVQPVGSPLSLECTVEGTSNPNLYWYRQAAGRGLQLLFYSVGIGQISSEVPQNLSASRPQDRQFILSSKKLLLSDSGFYLCAWSFEDTQYFGPGTRLTVL.

This clonotype was detected ten times or more. The genes are TRBV4-1 and TRBJ2-3, with 8 bases matching TRBD1. Germline V CDR1 and CDR2: MGHRA, YSYEKL. CDR3 length: 16 amino acids. Germline trimming cut 2 bases from V and 1 base from J; bases unmatched to any gene: 5. The CDR3 here is CASSQPRGRGTDTQYF. CDR3 DNA sequence: TGCGCCAGCAGCCAACCCAGGGGGCGCGGCACAGATACGCAGTATTTT.

There are many counts of this clonotype. This chain joins TRBV24-1 and TRBJ1-2; TRBD1 might be the D (6 bases). Germline lookup yields CDR1 KGHDR and CDR2 SFDVKD. The CDR3 length is 12 residues. Between the trimmed V and J ends, which lost 8 bases and 8 bases, there was a span of 14 bases. The DNA of the CDR3 is TGTGCCACCAATATCGGGGGCCACGGCTACACCTTC. As protein: CATNIGGHGYTF.

The table lists this clonotype with many counts. The J gene is TRBJ2-7, the V gene TRBV11-3; D is undetermined. Germline values: CDR1 SGHNT, CDR2 YENEEA. V was cut by 0 bases and J by 2 bases, with 8 bases left in between. The CDR3 loop spans 14 amino acids. The CDR3 region has the DNA TGTGCCAGCAGCTTAGACCCCCTCACCTACGAGCAGTACTTC. As protein: CASSLDPLTYEQYF. The whole variable domain, remainder taken from reference TRBV11-3 and TRBJ2-7, is EAGVVQSPRYKIIEKKQPVAFWCNPISGHNTLYWYLQNLGQGPELLIRYENEEAVDDSQLPKDRFSAERLKGVDSTLKIQPAELGDSAVYLCASSLDPLTYEQYFGPGTRLTVT.

This clonotype was found many times. The V call is TRBV28, the J call TRBJ1-1; D is unresolved. V was shortened by 3 bases and J by 4 bases, with 3 bases between the two germline ends. Germline CDR1 MDHEN, CDR2 SYDVKM. The CDR3 sequence is 11 residues long. CDR3 residues: CASSLSTEAFF. The CDR3 coding sequence is TGTGCCAGCAGTTTGTCCACTGAAGCTTTCTTT.